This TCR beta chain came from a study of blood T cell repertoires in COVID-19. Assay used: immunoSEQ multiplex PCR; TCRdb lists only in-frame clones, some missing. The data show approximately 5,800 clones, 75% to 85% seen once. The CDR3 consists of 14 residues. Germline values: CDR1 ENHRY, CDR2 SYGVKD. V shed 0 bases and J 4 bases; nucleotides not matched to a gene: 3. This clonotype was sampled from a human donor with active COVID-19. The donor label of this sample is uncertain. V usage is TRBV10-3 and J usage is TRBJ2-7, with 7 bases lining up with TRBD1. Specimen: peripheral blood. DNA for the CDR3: TGTGCCATCAGTGAGTCGGACAGGAGGTACGAGCAGTACTTC. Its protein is CAISESDRRYEQYF.